The 14 T cell receptor beta chains below all came from one sample that was sequenced in a study of TIL therapy for anti-PD-1-resistant metastatic lung cancer (dated by TCRdb to about 2021). TCR beta CDR3 regions were amplified from genomic DNA by bias-controlled multiplex PCR with the immunoSEQ v3 hsTCRB kit. Entries here come from immuneACCESS through TCRdb and include only in-frame sequences with V and J called. Some clones fail to appear in such tables; in the studies checked, an unresolved V gene covers under half of the shortfall, and the cause of the remainder is unknown. Present in this sample are fewer than 30,000 clones, about 60% of which were seen just once. The ten largest clones represent 15% to 20% of the sample. Taken with the paper, the label for time point translates to: pre-treatment sample, taken before nivolumab and TIL therapy. Baseline tumor samples were excised metastases, mostly pleural nodules or supraclavicular lymph nodes, from the same resection used to grow TIL.

The sequences come from tumor tissue, collected at baseline. All receptors derive from a woman aged 30-79 years with non-small cell lung cancer.

The genes are TRBV6-1 and TRBJ2-7; tentative D call: TRBD1 (5 bases). The germline V gene encodes CDR1 MNHNS and CDR2 SASEGT. Trimming cost V 5 bases and J 0 bases, with 14 bases left between them. This CDR3 spans 15 amino acids. In nucleotides, the CDR3 is TGTGCCAGCAGTCTGGACCAGGGCCTCTCCTACGAGCAGTACTTC. Translation gives CASSLDQGLSYEQYF.

The V and J genes are TRBV7-6 and TRBJ1-1; 10 nucleotides line up with TRBD1. The ends lost 4 bases at V and 0 bases at J; junction bases unmatched: 2. From germline, CDR1 is SGHVS and CDR2 FNYEAQ. The CDR3 is 15 residues long. As DNA, the CDR3 is TGTGCCAGCAGCTCCGGGACAGGGGTGAACACTGAAGCTTTCTTT. It is translated as CASSSGTGVNTEAFF. Together with reference TRBV7-6 and TRBJ1-1, the CDR3 gives the full variable domain: GAGVSQSPRYKVTKRGQDVALRCDPISGHVSLYWYRQALGQGPEFLTYFNYEAQQDKSGLPNDRFSAERPEGSISTLTIQRTEQRDSAMYRCASSSGTGVNTEAFFGQGTRLTVV.

The chain links TRBV29-1 to TRBJ1-4, with 7 bases identical to TRBD1. Per germline, CDR1 SQVTM and CDR2 ANQGSEA. Unmatched junction bases numbered 7, after V lost 4 bases and J lost 2 bases. CDR3 length equals 15 residues. As DNA, the CDR3 is TGCAGCGTTGGAGGGAAGACAGGGACTAATGAAAAACTGTTTTTT. Translation gives CSVGGKTGTNEKLFF.

J is TRBJ1-2 and V is TRBV11-2, with a possible D match to TRBD1 (6 bases). CDR3 length equals 16 residues. V lost 0 bases and J lost 7, with 18 bases in between. Germline values: CDR1 SGHAT, CDR2 FQNNGV. The chain's CDR3 is CASSLDPVQGTGGYTF. The CDR3 nucleotides read TGTGCCAGCAGCTTAGACCCTGTCCAGGGGACGGGTGGCTACACCTTC.

The gene calls are TRBV5-1 and TRBJ1-1; TRBD1 agrees at 8 bases. CDR3 size: 13 residues. Germline trimming cut 7 bases from V and 3 bases from J; bases unmatched to any gene: 5. Germline loops: CDR1 SGHRS, CDR2 YFSETQ. The CDR3 spells CASATGGDTEAFF. CDR3 DNA: TGCGCCAGCGCCACAGGGGGGGACACTGAAGCTTTCTTT. The full variable domain, in which reference TRBV5-1 and TRBJ1-1 provide the parts outside the CDR3, is KAGVTQTPRYLIKTRGQQVTLSCSPISGHRSVSWYQQTPGQGLQFLFEYFSETQRNKGNFPGRFSGRQFSNSRSEMNVSTLELGDSALYLCASATGGDTEAFFGQGTRLTVV.

The chain recombines TRBV5-6 with TRBJ2-1, with D uncertain. V shed 4 bases and J shed 0 bases, with 8 bases lying between them. Germline CDR1 and CDR2: SGHDT and YYEEEE. The CDR3 is made up of 14 amino acids. The chain's CDR3 is CASSQQGSYNEQFF. Here the CDR3 DNA reads TGTGCCAGCAGCCAACAAGGCTCCTACAATGAGCAGTTCTTC.

V usage is TRBV2 and J usage is TRBJ2-1, with no clear D. The germline V gene has CDR1 SNHLY and CDR2 FYNNEI. This CDR3 has 14 amino acids. V was clipped by 4 bases and J by 3 bases, with 10 bases between them. The CDR3 DNA follows: TGTGCCAGCAGTGGCCCTCGTGACTACAATGAGCAGTTCTTC. This codes for CASSGPRDYNEQFF. The entire variable domain, with the rest obtained from reference TRBV2 and TRBJ2-1, is as follows: EPEVTQTPSHQVTQMGQEVILRCVPISNHLYFYWYRQILGQKVEFLVSFYNNEISEKSEIFDDQFSVERPDGSNFTLKIRSTKLEDSAMYFCASSGPRDYNEQFFGPGTRLTVL.

The chain links TRBV19 to TRBJ1-1, with 7 bases that match TRBD1. CDR3 length equals 12 residues. Germline loops: CDR1 LNHDA, CDR2 SQIVND (reference sequence). The trim removed 7 bases at V and 4 bases at J, leaving 3 bases unmatched. The CDR3: CASTRGITEAFF. CDR3 DNA: TGTGCCAGTACCAGGGGGATCACTGAAGCTTTCTTT. The entire variable domain, with the rest obtained from reference TRBV19 and TRBJ1-1, is as follows: DGGITQSPKYLFRKEGQNVTLSCEQNLNHDAMYWYRQDPGQGLRLIYYSQIVNDFQKGDIAEGYSVSREKKESFPLTVTSAQKNPTAFYLCASTRGITEAFFGQGTRLTVV.

V is TRBV6-5 and J is TRBJ2-5; no definite D call. The CDR3 sequence is 15 residues long. The V and J ends lost 2 bases and 1 base respectively, with 11 bases between them. Per germline, CDR1 MNHEY and CDR2 SVGAGI. CDR3: CASSYGRAPQETQYF. In DNA form, the CDR3 reads TGTGCCAGCAGTTACGGACGGGCCCCCCAAGAGACCCAGTACTTC.

The chain is built from TRBV6-1 and TRBJ2-3, with TRBD2 as a possible D gene (5 bases). Germline CDR1 is MNHNS and CDR2 is SASEGT. The CDR3 length is 12 residues. The V end lost 4 bases, the J end lost 9 bases, and 11 bases lay between the germline ends. The CDR3: CASSVGMGTQYF. The DNA of the CDR3 is TGTGCCAGCAGTGTCGGGATGGGGACGCAGTATTTT.

The chain has TRBV2 and TRBJ1-2; no definite D call. The CDR3 is made up of 14 amino acids. In germline, CDR1 is SNHLY, CDR2 FYNNEI. V lost 2 bases to trimming and J lost 7 bases, with 14 bases between them. The DNA of the CDR3 is TGTGCCAGCAGTGAACGGCAGAATGTAGGTGGCTACACCTTC. Encoded protein: CASSERQNVGGYTF.

In this sample, this clone turned up once. This chain links TRBV6-1 with TRBJ2-7, with no clear D. V shed 2 bases and J shed 6 bases, with 14 bases lying between them. Germline V CDR1 and CDR2: MNHNS, SASEGT. The CDR3 extends over 14 amino acids. DNA for the CDR3: TGTGCCAGCAGTGAAAACCCTGCGCTAGGCGAGCAGTACTTC. It specifies CASSENPALGEQYF.

This chain joins TRBV30 and TRBJ2-7; maybe TRBD1 (6 bases). V shed 1 base and J shed 3 bases, with 7 bases lying between them. Germline CDR1 reads GTSNPN; CDR2 reads SVGIG (reference sequence). The CDR3 covers 12 residues. CDR3 amino acids: CAWSEQGYEQYF. The CDR3 DNA is TGTGCCTGGAGTGAACAGGGCTACGAGCAGTACTTC. The entire variable domain, with the rest obtained from reference TRBV30 and TRBJ2-7, is as follows: SQTIHQWPATLVQPVGSPLSLECTVEGTSNPNLYWYRQAAGRGLQLLFYSVGIGQISSEVPQNLSASRPQDRQFILSSKKLLLSDSGFYLCAWSEQGYEQYFGPGTRLTVT.

The V and J genes are TRBV5-1 and TRBJ2-5; tentatively, D is TRBD1 or TRBD2 (5 bases each). Germline V gene data show CDR1 as SGHRS and CDR2 as YFSETQ. Trimming stripped 4 bases from V and 14 bases from J, with 21 bases between. This CDR3 contains 13 residues. The CDR3 sequence is CASSPDYRQRIYF. CDR3 coding DNA: TGCGCCAGCAGCCCAGACTATCGACAGCGCATATACTTC.